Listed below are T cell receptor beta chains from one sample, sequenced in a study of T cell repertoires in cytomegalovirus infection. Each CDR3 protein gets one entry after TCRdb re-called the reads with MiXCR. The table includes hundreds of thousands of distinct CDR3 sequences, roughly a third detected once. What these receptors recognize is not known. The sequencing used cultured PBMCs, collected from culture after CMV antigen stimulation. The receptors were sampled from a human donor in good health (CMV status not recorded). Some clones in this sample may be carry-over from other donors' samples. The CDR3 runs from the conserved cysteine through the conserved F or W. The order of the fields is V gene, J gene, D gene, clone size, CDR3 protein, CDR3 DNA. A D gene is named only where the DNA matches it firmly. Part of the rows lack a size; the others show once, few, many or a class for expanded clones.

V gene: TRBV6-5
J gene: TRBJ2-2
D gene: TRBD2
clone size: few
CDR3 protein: CASSYLPGLVPGELFF
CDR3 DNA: TGTGCCAGCAGTTACCTTCCTGGACTAGTCCCCGGGGAGCTGTTTTTT

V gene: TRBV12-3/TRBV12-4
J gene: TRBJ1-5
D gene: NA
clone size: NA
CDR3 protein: CASSLTPGTYQPQHF
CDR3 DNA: TGTGCCAGCAGTTTAACCCCGGGGACCTATCAGCCCCAGCATTTT

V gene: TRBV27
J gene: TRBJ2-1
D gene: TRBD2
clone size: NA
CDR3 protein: CASKPSHLGGTSGKYEQFF
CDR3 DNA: TGTGCCAGCAAACCTTCTCACCTGGGGGGGACTAGCGGCAAGTATGAGCAGTTCTTC

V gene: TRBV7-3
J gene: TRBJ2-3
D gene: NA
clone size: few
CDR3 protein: CASSSQGDTQYF
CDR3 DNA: TGTGCCAGCAGCTCTCAGGGGGATACGCAGTATTTT

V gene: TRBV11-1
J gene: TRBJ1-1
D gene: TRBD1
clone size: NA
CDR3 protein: CASSLGTGGRNTEAFF
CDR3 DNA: TGTGCCAGCAGCTTAGGTACAGGGGGACGGAACACTGAAGCTTTCTTT

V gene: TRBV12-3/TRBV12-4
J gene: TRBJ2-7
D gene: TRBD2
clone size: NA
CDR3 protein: CASSLGWTSGTYEQYF
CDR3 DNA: TGTGCCAGCAGTTTAGGGTGGACTAGCGGGACTTACGAGCAGTACTTC

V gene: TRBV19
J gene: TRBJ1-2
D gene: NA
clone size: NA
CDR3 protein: CASSIVAGWANYGYTF
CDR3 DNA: TGTGCCAGTAGTATTGTGGCAGGTTGGGCTAACTATGGCTACACCTTC

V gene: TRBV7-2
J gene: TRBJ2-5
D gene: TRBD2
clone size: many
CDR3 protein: CASSWGLAGGGETQYF
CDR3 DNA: TGTGCCAGCAGCTGGGGACTAGCGGGAGGGGGTGAGACCCAGTACTTC

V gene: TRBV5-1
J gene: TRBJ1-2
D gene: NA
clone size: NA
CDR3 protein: CASGTGTSVVFGYGYTF
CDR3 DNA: TGCGCCAGCGGTACGGGGACATCGGTAGTGTTTGGCTATGGCTACACCTTC

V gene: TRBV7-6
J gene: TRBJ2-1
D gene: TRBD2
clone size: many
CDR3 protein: CASSLTSGSDEQFF
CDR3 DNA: TGTGCCAGCAGCTTAACTAGCGGGAGTGATGAGCAGTTCTTC

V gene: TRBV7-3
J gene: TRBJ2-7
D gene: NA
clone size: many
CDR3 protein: CASSLLGGGPYEQYF
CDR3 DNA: TGTGCCAGCAGCTTATTAGGGGGAGGGCCCTACGAGCAGTACTTC

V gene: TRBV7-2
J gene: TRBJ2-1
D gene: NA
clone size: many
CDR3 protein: CASSLGAAVRNHEQFF
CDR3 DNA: TGTGCCAGCAGCTTAGGAGCGGCAGTAAGAAACCATGAGCAGTTCTTC

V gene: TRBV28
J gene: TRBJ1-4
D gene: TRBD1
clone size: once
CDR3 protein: CASSNSQGASEKLFF
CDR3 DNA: TGTGCCAGCAGCAACTCTCAGGGGGCATCGGAAAAACTGTTTTTT

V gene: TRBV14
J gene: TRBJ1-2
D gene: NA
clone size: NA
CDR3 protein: CASSRQGMGYGYTF
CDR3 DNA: TGTGCCAGCAGTCGGCAGGGAATGGGGTATGGCTACACCTTC

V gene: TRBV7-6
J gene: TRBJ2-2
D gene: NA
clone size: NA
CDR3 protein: CASSYRSGTSNTGELFF
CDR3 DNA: TGTGCCAGCAGCTACAGATCCGGGACATCGAACACCGGGGAGCTGTTTTTT

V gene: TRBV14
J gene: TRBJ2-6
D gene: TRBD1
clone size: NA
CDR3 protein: CASSHVTGAGANVLTF
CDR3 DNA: TGTGCCAGCAGCCACGTCACAGGGGCTGGGGCCAACGTCCTGACTTTC

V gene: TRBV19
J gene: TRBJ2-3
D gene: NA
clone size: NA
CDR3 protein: CASTPFSRNTDTQYF
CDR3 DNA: TGTGCCAGTACCCCCTTTAGCAGAAACACAGATACGCAGTATTTT

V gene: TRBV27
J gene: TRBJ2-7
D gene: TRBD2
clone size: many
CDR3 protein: CASSSGSGSYEQYF
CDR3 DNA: TGTGCCAGCAGTTCTGGTAGCGGGAGCTACGAGCAGTACTTC

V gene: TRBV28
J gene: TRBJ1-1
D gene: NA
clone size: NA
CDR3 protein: CASSFDGRTTEAFF
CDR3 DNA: TGTGCCAGCAGTTTCGACGGGAGGACCACTGAAGCTTTCTTT

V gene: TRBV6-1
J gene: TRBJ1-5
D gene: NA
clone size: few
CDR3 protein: CASSEAPWRARANQPQHF
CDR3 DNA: TGTGCCAGCAGTGAAGCCCCGTGGAGGGCCAGGGCCAATCAGCCCCAGCATTTT

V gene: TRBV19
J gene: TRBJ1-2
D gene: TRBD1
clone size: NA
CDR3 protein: CASSVQGLSYGYTF
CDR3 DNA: TGTGCCAGTAGTGTACAGGGGCTTAGCTATGGCTACACCTTC

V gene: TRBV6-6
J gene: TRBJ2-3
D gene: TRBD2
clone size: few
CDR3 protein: CASSYSRTSGRATDTQYF
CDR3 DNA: TGTGCCAGCAGTTACTCGAGGACTAGCGGGAGGGCGACAGATACGCAGTATTTT

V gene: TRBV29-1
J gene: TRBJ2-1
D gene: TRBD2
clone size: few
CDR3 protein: CSVMIAGGHEQFF
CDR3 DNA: TGCAGCGTTATGATAGCGGGAGGGCATGAGCAGTTCTTC

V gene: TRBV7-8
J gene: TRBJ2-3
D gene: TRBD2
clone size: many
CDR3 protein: CASSSRTSGIADTQYF
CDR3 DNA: TGTGCCAGCAGCTCCCGGACTAGCGGGATTGCAGATACGCAGTATTTT

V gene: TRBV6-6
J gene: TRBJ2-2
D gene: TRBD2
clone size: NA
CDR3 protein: CASSYAGGPAGELFF
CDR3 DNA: TGTGCCAGCAGTTACGCGGGAGGGCCCGCCGGGGAGCTGTTTTTT

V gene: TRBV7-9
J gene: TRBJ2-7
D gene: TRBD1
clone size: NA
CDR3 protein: CASTLGTGGLYEQYF
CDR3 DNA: TGTGCCAGCACCTTGGGGACAGGGGGTCTCTACGAGCAGTACTTC

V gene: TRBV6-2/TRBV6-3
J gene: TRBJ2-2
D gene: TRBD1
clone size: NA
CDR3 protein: CASRGQGEGGGELFF
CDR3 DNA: TGTGCCAGTAGAGGACAGGGTGAAGGTGGCGGGGAGCTGTTTTTT

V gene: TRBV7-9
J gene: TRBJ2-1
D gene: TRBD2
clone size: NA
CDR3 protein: CASSPSGSSPNEQFF
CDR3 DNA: TGTGCCAGCAGCCCCAGCGGGAGTTCTCCCAATGAGCAGTTCTTC

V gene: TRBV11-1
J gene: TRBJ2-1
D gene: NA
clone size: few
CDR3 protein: CASSPGTRPSHEQFF
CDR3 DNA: TGTGCCAGCAGCCCCGGGACTCGACCCAGCCATGAGCAGTTCTTC

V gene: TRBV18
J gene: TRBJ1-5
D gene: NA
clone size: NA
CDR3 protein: CASSPDPDSNQPQHF
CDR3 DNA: TGTGCCAGCTCACCAGACCCCGATAGCAATCAGCCCCAGCATTTT

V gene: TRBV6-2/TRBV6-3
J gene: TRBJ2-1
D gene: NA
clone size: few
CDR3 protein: CASRAPTGDNEQFF
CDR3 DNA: TGTGCCAGCAGGGCACCTACGGGAGACAATGAGCAGTTCTTC

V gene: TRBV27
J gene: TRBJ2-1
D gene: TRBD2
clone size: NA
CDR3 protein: CASSSITSGRGDEQFF
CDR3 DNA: TGTGCCAGCAGTTCCATCACTAGCGGGAGAGGAGATGAGCAGTTCTTC

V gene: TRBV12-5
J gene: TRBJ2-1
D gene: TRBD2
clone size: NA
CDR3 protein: CASGLFLSGLVYEQFF
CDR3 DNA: TGTGCTAGTGGTTTGTTCCTTAGCGGGTTAGTCTATGAGCAGTTCTTC

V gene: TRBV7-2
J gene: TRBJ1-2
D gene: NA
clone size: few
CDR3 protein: CASSTLTDNYGYTF
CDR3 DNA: TGTGCCAGCAGCACACTGACAGATAACTATGGCTACACCTTC

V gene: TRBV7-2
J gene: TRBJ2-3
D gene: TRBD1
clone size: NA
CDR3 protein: CASSLGQGKVDTQYF
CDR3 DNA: TGTGCCAGCAGCTTGGGACAGGGAAAGGTAGATACGCAGTATTTT

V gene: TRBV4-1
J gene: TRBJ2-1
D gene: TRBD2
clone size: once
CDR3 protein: CASSHVGLAANEQFF
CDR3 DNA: TGCGCCAGCAGCCATGTGGGACTAGCGGCCAATGAGCAGTTCTTC

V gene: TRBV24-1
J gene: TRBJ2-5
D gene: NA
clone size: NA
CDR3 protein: CATSDGGKETQYF
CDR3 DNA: TGTGCCACCAGTGATGGGGGTAAAGAGACCCAGTACTTC

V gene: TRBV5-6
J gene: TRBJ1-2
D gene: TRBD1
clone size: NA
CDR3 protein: CASTADRNNYGYTF
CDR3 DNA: TGTGCCAGCACCGCGGACAGGAATAACTATGGCTACACCTTC

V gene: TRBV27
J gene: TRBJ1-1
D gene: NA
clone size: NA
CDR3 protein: CASSSSSGLNTEAFF
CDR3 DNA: TGTGCCAGCAGTTCATCCTCGGGGCTCAACACTGAAGCTTTCTTT

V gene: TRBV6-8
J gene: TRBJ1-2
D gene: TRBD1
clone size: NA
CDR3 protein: CASSMTGINGYTF
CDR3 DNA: TGTGCCAGCAGTATGACAGGGATAAATGGCTACACCTTC

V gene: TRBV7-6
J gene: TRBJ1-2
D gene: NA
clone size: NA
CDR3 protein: CASSFVDTLFYGYTF
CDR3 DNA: TGTGCCAGCAGCTTCGTGGACACCCTATTCTATGGCTACACCTTC

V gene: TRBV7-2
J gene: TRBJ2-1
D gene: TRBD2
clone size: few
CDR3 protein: CASTGTSGPHEQFF
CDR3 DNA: TGTGCCAGCACCGGGACTAGCGGACCGCATGAGCAGTTCTTC

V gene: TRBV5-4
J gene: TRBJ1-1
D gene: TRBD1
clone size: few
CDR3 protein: CASSPPQGGNTEAFF
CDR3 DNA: TGTGCCAGCAGCCCGCCACAGGGGGGGAACACTGAAGCTTTCTTT

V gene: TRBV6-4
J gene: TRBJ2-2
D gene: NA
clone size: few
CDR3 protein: CASRRERGGTGELFF
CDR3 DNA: TGTGCCAGCAGAAGGGAGAGGGGGGGCACCGGGGAGCTGTTTTTT

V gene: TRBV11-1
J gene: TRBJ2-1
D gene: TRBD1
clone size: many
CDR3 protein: CASSRTGGVDEQFF
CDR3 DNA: TGTGCCAGCAGCCGGACAGGGGGCGTGGATGAGCAGTTCTTC

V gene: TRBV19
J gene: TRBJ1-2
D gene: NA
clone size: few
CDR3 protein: CASSSGRNPGGYTF
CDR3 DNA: TGTGCCAGTAGTTCTGGCAGGAACCCCGGCGGCTACACCTTC

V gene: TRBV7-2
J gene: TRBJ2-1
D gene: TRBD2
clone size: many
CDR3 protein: CASSLVGGRDNEQFF
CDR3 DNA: TGTGCCAGCAGCTTAGTTGGCGGGAGGGACAATGAGCAGTTCTTC

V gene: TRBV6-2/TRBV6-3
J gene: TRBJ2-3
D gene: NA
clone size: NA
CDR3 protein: CASGRVSTTDTQYF
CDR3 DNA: TGTGCCAGCGGCCGCGTGAGCACGACAGATACGCAGTATTTT

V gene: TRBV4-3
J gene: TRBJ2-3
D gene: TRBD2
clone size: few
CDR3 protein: CASSQDSAGEADTQYF
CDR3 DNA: TGCGCCAGCAGCCAAGACTCAGCGGGAGAGGCAGATACGCAGTATTTT

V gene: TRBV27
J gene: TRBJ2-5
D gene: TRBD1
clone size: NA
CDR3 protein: CASRAGTGSETQYF
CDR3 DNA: TGTGCCAGCAGGGCGGGGACAGGGTCAGAGACCCAGTACTTC

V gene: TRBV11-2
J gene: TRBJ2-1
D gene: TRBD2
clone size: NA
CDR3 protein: CASSLGLAGASEQFF
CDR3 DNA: TGTGCCAGCAGCTTAGGACTAGCGGGAGCCAGTGAGCAGTTCTTC

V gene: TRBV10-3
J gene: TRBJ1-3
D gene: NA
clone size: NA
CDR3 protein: CAISGNRDYSGNTIYF
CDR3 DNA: TGTGCCATCAGTGGGAACAGGGACTACTCTGGAAACACCATATATTTT

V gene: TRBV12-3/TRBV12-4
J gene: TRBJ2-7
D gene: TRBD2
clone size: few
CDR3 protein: CASSSTSGRGWEQYF
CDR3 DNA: TGTGCCAGCAGCTCTACTAGCGGGAGGGGTTGGGAGCAGTACTTC